Sequencing of this T cell receptor beta chain was carried out in a study of OX40 agonist ivuxolimab in advanced cancers. Overall study: Among those enrolled, mean age was approximately 60 years (range about 23 to 90) and approximately 80% were male. Overall study results and limits: Fewer expanded clones were found on average in CD4+ than in CD8+ T cells. At 0.1 to 3.0 mg/kg and by week 6, CD4+ and CD8+ T cells in the blood had expanded clonally.

Data came from immunoSEQ multiplex PCR; TCRdb stores just in-frame clones and leaves some out. The sample has approximately 61,000 clones, 87% seen once. This CDR3 has 15 residues. Germline V gene lookup returns CDR1 LNHDA and CDR2 SQIVND (reference sequence). Trimming at V came to 7 bases and at J to 6 bases, leaving 11 bases not matched to a gene. About this clone: As yet, its antigen is unknown.

The sample consisted of CD4+ or CD8+ T cells sorted from blood, taken in a trial of the OX40 agonist ivuxolimab. The rearrangement joins TRBV19 to TRBJ2-5, with TRBD2 matching over 10 bases. The source is an adult with an advanced solid tumor such as melanoma, head and neck, liver or kidney cancer. CDR3 residues: CASTDTGTSEKTQYF. The CDR3 nucleotides read TGTGCCAGTACCGACACAGGGACTAGCGAGAAGACCCAGTACTTC.